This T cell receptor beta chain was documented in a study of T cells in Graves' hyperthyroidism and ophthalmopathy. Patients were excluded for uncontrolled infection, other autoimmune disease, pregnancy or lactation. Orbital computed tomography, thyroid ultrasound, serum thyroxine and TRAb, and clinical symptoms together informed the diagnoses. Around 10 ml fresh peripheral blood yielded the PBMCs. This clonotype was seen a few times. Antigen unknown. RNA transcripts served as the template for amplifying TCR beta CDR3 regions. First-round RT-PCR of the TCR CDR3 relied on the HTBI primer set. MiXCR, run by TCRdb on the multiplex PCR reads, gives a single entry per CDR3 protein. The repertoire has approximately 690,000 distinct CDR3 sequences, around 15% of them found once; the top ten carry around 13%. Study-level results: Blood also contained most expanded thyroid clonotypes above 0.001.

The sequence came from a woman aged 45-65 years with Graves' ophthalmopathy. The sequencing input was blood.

In DNA, the CDR3 is TGTGCCACCACTAGCGGGGCGAACACCGGGGAGCTGTTTTTT. Its translation is CATTSGANTGELFF. The chain employs TRBV24-1 and TRBJ2-2; TRBD2 agrees at 9 bases. The V segment lost 8 bases and the J segment 0 bases; nucleotides outside the gene matches: 0. The CDR3 consists of 14 residues. Germline V gives CDR1 KGHDR, CDR2 SFDVKD.